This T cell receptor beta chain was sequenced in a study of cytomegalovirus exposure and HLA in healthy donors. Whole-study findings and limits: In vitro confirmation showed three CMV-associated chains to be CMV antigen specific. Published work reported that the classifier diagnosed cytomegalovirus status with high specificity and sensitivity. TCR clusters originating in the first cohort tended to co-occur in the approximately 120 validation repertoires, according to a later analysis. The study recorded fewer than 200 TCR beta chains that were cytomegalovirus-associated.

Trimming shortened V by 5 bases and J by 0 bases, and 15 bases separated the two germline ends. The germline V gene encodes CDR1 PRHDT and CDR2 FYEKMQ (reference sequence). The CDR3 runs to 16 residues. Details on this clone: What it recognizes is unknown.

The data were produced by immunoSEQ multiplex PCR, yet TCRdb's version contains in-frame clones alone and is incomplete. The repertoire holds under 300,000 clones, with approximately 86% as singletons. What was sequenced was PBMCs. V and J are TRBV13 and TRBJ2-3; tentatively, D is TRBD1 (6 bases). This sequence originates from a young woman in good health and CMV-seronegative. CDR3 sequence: CASSRRRQGSTDTQYF. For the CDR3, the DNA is TGTGCCAGCAGCAGAAGGCGTCAGGGGAGCACAGATACGCAGTATTTT.